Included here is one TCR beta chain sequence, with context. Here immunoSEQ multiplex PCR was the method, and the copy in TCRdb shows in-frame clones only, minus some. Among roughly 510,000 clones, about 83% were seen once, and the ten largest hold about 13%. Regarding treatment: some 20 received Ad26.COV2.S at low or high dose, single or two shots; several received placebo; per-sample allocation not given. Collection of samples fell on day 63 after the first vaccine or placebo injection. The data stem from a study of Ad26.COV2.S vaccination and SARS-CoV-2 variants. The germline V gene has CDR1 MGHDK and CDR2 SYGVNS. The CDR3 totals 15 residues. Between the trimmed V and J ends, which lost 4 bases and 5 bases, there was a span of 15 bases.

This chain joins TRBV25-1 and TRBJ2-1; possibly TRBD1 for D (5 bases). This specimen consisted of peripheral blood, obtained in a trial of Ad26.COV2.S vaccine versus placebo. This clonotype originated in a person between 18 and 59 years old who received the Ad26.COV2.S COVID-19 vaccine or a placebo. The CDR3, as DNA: TGTGCCAGCAGTGTCTGGGGCGGAACCAACAATGAGCAGTTCTTC. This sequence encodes CASSVWGGTNNEQFF.